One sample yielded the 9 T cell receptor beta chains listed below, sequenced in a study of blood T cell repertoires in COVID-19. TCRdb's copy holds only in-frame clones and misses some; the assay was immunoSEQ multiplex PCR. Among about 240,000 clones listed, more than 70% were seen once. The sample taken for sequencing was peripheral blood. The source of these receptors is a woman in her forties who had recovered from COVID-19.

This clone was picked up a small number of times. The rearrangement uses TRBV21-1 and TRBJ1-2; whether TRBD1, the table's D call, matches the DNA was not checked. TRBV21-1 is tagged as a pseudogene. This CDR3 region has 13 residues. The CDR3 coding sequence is TGTGCCAGCAGCTCCCAGGACAGGGGGCGGGGGACCTTC. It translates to CASSSQDRGRGTF.

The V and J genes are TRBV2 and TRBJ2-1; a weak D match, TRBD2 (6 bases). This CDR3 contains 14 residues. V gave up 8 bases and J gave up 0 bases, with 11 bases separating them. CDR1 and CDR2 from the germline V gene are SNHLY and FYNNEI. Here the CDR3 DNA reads TGTGCCAGCCCCGGGGGAAGCTCCTACAATGAGCAGTTCTTC. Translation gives CASPGGSSYNEQFF. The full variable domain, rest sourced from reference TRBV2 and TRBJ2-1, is EPEVTQTPSHQVTQMGQEVILRCVPISNHLYFYWYRQILGQKVEFLVSFYNNEISEKSEIFDDQFSVERPDGSNFTLKIRSTKLEDSAMYFCASPGGSSYNEQFFGPGTRLTVL.

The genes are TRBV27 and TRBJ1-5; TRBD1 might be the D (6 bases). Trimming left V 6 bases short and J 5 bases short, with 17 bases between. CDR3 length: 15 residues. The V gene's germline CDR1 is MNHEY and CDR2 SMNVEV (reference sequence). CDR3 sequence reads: CASSPIQGWDQPQHF. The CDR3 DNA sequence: TGTGCCAGCAGCCCCATACAGGGTTGGGATCAGCCCCAGCATTTT.

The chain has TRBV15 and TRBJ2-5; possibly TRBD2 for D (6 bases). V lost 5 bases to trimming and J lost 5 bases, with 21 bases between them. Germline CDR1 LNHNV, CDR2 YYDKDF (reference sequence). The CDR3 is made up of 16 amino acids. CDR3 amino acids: CATSRRGAQGSETQYF. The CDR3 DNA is TGTGCCACCAGCCGGCGCGGGGCCCAGGGTTCGGAGACCCAGTACTTC.

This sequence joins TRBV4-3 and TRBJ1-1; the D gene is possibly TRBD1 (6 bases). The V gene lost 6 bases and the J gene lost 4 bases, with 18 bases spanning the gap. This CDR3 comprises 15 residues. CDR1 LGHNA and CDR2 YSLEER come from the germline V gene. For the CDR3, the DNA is TGCGCCAGCAGACTCCAGGGGAGGGGGGCCACTGAAGCTTTCTTT. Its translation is CASRLQGRGATEAFF.

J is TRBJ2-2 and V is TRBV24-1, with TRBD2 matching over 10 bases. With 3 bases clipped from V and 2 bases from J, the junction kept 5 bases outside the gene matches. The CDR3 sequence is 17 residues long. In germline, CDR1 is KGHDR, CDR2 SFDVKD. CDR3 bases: TGTGCCACCAGTGATACCCGGACTAGCGGAAACACCGGGGAGCTGTTTTTT. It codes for CATSDTRTSGNTGELFF.

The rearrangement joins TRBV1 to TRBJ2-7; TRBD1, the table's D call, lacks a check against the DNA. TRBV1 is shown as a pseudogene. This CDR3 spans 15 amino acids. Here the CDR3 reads CTSSQESTDMYEQYV. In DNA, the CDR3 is TGCACCAGCAGCCAAGAGTCGACAGACATGTACGAGCAGTACGTC.

The CDR3 DNA follows: TGTGCCTGGACAGCGGACTCCTACGAGCAGTACTTC. The encoded protein is CAWTADSYEQYF. The V gene is TRBV30, the J gene TRBJ2-7; D may be TRBD2 (5 bases). The CDR3 is 12 residues long. V lost 4 bases, J lost 0 bases, and 7 bases lay in between. CDR1 GTSNPN and CDR2 SVGIG come from the germline V gene (reference sequence). The variable domain in full, completed from reference TRBV30 and TRBJ2-7, reads SQTIHQWPATLVQPVGSPLSLECTVEGTSNPNLYWYRQAAGRGLQLLFYSVGIGQISSEVPQNLSASRPQDRQFILSSKKLLLSDSGFYLCAWTADSYEQYFGPGTRLTVT.

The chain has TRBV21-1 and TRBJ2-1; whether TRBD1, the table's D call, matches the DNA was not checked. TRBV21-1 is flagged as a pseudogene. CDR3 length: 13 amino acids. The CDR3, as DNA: TGTGCCAGGAGCGCCACAGCCTACAATGAGCAGTTCTTC. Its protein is CARSATAYNEQFF.